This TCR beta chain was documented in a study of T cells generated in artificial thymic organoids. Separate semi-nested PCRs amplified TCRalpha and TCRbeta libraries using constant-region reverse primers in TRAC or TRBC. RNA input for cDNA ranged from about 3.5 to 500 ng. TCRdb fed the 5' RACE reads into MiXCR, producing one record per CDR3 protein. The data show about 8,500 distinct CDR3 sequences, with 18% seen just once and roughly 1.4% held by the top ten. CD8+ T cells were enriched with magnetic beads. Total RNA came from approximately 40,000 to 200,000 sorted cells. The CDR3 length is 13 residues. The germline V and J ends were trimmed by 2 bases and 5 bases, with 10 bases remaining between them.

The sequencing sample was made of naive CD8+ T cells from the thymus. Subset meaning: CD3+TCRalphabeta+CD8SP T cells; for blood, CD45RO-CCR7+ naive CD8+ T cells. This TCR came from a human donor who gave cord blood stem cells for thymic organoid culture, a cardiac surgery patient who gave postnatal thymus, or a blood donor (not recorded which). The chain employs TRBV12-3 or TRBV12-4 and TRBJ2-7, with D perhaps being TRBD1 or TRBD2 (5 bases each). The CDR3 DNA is TGTGCCAGCAGTTTAACCGGGACCCACGAGCAGTACGTC. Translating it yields CASSLTGTHEQYV.